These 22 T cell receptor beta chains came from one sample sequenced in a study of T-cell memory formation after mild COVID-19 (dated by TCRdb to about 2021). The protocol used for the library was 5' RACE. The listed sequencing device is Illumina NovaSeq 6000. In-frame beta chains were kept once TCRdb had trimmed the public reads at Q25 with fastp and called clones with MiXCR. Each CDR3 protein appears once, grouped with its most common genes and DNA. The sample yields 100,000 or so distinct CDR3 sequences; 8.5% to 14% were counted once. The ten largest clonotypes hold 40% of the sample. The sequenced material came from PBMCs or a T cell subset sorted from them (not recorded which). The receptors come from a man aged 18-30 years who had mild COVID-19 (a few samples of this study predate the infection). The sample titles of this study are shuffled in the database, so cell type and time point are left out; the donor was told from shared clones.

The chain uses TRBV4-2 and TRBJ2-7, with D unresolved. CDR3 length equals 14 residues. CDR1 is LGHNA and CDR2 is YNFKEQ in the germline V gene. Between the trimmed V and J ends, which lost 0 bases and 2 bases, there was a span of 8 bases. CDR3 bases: TGTGCCAGCAGCCAAGAGGCAGGTCCCTACGAGCAGTACTTC. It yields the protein CASSQEAGPYEQYF.

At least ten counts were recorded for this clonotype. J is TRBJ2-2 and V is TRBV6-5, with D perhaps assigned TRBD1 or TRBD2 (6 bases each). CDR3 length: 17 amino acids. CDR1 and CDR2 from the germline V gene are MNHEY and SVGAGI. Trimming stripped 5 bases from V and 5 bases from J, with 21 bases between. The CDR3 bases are TGTGCCAGCAGTCGGGGGCGCGGGCCCAGGGGAACCGGGGAGCTGTTTTTT. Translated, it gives CASSRGRGPRGTGELFF.

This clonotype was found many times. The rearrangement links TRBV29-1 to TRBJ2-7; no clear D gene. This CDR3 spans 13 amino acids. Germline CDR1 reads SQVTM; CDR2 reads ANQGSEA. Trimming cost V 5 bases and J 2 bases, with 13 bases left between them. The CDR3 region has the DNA TGCAGCGTTACCTTCCGAGAGGCCTACGAGCAGTACTTC. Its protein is CSVTFREAYEQYF.

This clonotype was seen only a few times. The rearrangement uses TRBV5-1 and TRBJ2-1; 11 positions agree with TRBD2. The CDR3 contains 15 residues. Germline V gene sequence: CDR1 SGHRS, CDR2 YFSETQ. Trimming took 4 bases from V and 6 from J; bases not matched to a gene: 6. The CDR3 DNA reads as TGCGCCAGCAGCCCGGGGACTAGCGGATTCAATGAGCAGTTCTTC. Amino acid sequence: CASSPGTSGFNEQFF. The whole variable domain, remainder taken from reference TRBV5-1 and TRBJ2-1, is KAGVTQTPRYLIKTRGQQVTLSCSPISGHRSVSWYQQTPGQGLQFLFEYFSETQRNKGNFPGRFSGRQFSNSRSEMNVSTLELGDSALYLCASSPGTSGFNEQFFGPGTRLTVL.

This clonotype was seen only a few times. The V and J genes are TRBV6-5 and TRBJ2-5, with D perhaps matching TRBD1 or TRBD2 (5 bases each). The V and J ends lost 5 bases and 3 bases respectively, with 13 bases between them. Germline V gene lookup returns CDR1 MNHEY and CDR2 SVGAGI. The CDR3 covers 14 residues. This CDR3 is CASSTTRGEETQYF. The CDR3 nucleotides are TGTGCCAGCAGTACGACCCGAGGGGAAGAGACCCAGTACTTC.

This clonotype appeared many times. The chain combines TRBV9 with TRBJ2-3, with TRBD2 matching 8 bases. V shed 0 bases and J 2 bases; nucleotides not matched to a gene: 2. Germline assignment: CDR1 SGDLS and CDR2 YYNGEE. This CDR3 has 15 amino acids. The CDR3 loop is CASSVGGGYTDTQYF. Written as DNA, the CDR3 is TGTGCCAGCAGCGTAGGCGGGGGGTACACAGATACGCAGTATTTT.

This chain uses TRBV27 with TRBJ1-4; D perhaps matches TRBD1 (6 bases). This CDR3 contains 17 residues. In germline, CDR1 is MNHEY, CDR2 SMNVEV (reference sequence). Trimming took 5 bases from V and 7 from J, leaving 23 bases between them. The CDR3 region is CASSHRRPGGRVEKLFF. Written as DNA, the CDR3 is TGTGCCAGCAGTCACCGGCGCCCTGGGGGGCGGGTTGAAAAACTGTTTTTT.

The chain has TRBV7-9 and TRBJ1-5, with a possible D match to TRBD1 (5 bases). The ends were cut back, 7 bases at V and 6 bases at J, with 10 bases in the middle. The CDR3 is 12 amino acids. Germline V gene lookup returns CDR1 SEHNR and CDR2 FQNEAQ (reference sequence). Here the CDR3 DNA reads TGTGCCAGCACCACCGGGGGTCAGCCCCAGCATTTT. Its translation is CASTTGGQPQHF.

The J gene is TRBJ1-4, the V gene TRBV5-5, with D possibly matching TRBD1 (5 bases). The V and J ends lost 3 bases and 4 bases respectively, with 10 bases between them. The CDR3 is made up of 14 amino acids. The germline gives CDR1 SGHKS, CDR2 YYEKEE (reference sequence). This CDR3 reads CASSSTDLNEKLFF. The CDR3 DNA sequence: TGTGCCAGCAGCTCGACAGACCTTAATGAAAAACTGTTTTTT. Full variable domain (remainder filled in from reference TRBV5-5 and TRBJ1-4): DAGVTQSPTHLIKTRGQQVTLRCSPISGHKSVSWYQQVLGQGPQFIFQYYEKEERGRGNFPDRFSARQFPNYSSELNVNALLLGDSALYLCASSSTDLNEKLFFGSGTQLSVL.

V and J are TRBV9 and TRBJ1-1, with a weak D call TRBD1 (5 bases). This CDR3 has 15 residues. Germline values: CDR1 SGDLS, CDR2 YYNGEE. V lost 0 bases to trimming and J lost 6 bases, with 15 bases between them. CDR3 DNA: TGTGCCAGCAGCGTAGCTACCAGGGCCGGCCCTGAAGCTTTCTTT. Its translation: CASSVATRAGPEAFF.

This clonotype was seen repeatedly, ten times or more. CDR3 nucleotide sequence: TGTGCCAGCAGCAGCACAGGGAACAATGAGCAGTTCTTC. Protein product: CASSSTGNNEQFF. The chain has TRBV7-6 and TRBJ2-1, with D perhaps matching TRBD1 (6 bases). V dropped 5 bases and J dropped 5 bases, with 10 bases sitting between them. CDR1 is SGHVS and CDR2 is FNYEAQ in the germline V gene. The CDR3 contains 13 residues.

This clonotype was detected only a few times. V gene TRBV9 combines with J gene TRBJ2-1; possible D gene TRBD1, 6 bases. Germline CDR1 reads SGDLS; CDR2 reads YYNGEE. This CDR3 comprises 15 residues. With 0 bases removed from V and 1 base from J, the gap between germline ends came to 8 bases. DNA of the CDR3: TGTGCCAGCAGCGTAGAGGGGGTGTCCTACAATGAGCAGTTCTTC. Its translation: CASSVEGVSYNEQFF.

CDR3 residues: CASSESGPNTGELFF. The CDR3 nucleotides are TGCGCCAGCAGTGAGTCCGGTCCGAACACCGGGGAGCTGTTTTTT. This chain joins TRBV10-2 and TRBJ2-2; D is unresolved. CDR1 is WSHSY, CDR2 SAAADI, per germline. The CDR3 runs 15 residues. V was pared by 0 bases and J by 0 bases, with 5 bases between.

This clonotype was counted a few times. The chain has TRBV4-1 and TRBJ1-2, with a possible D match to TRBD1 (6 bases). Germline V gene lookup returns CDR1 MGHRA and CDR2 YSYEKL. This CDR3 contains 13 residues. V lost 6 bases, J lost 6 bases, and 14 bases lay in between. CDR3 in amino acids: CASRQTQGNGYTF. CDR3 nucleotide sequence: TGCGCCAGCAGGCAGACACAGGGAAATGGCTACACCTTC.

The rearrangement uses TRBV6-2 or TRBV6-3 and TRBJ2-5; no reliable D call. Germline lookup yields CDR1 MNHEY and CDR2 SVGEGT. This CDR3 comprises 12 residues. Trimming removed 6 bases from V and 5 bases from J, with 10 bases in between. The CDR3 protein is CASRPIHETQYF. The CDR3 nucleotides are TGTGCCAGCAGACCGATCCACGAGACCCAGTACTTC.

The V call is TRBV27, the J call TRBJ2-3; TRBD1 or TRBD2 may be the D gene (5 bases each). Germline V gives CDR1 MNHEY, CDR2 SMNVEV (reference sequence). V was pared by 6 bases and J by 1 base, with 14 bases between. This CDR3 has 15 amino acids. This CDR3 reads CASSPEGIRTDTQYF. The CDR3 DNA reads TGTGCCAGCAGCCCCGAGGGGATTCGCACAGATACGCAGTATTTT.

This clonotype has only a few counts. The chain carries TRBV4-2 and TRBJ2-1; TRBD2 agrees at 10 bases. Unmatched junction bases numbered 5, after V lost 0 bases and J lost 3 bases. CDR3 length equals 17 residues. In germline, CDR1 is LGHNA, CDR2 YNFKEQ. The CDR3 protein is CASSQEGASGGYNEQFF. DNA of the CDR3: TGTGCCAGCAGCCAAGAAGGGGCTAGCGGGGGCTACAATGAGCAGTTCTTC.

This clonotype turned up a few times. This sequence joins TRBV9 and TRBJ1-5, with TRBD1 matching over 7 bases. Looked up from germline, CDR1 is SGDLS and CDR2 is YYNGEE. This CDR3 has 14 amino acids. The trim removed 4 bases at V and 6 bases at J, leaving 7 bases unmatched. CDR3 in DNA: TGTGCCAGCAGCTCAGGGGGTTGGAGTCAGCCCCAGCATTTT. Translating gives CASSSGGWSQPQHF.

CDR3 protein: CASSVEGNPTDTQYF. CDR3 DNA sequence: TGTGCCAGCAGCGTAGAGGGAAACCCCACAGATACGCAGTATTTT. The rearrangement uses TRBV9 and TRBJ2-3; D ambiguous. The V gene's germline CDR1 is SGDLS and CDR2 YYNGEE. Trimming stripped 0 bases from V and 2 bases from J, with 10 bases between. The CDR3 covers 15 residues.

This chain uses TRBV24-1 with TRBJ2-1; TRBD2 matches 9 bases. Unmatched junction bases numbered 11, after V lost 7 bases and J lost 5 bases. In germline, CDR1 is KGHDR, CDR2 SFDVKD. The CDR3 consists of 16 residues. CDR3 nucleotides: TGTGCCACCAGGGGACTGGGACTAGCAGGAAACAATGAGCAGTTCTTC. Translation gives CATRGLGLAGNNEQFF.

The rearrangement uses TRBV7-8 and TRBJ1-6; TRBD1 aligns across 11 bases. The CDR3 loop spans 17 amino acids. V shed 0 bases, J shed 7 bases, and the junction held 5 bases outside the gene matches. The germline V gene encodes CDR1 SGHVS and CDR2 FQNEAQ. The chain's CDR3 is CASSLARTGGQNSPLHF. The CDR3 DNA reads TGTGCCAGCAGCTTAGCGAGGACAGGGGGCCAGAATTCACCCCTCCACTTT.

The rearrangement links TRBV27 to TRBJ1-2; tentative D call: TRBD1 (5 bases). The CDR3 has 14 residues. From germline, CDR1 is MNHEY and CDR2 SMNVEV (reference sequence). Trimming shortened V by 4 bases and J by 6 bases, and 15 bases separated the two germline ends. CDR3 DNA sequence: TGTGCCAGCAGTTCCGGGACGGGGAACCATGGCTACACCTTC. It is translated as CASSSGTGNHGYTF.